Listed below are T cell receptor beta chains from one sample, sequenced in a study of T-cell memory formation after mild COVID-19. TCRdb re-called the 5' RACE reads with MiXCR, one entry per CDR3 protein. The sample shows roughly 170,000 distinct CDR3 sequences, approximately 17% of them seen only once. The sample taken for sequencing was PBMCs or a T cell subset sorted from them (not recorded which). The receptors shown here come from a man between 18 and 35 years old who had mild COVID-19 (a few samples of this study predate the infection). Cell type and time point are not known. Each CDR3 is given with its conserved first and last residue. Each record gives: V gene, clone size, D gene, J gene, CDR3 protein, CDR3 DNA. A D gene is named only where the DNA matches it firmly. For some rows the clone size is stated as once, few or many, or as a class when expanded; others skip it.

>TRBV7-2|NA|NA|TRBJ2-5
CASSLAQKETQYF
TGTGCCAGCAGCTTAGCTCAGAAAGAGACCCAGTACTTC
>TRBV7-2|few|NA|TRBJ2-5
CASSREAETQYF
TGTGCCAGCAGCCGAGAGGCAGAGACCCAGTACTTC
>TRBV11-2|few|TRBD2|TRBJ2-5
CASSSPGLAGVETQYF
TGTGCCAGCAGCTCCCCGGGACTAGCGGGGGTGGAGACCCAGTACTTC
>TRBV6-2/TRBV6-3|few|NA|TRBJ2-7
CASSSVLGIIYEQYF
TGTGCCAGCAGTTCGGTCCTGGGGATCATCTACGAGCAGTACTTC
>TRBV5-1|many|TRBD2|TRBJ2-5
CASSFGSGGAETQYF
TGCGCCAGCAGCTTCGGTAGCGGGGGGGCCGAGACCCAGTACTTC
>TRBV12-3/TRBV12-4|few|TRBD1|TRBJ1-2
CASSPGQGVNYGYTF
TGTGCCAGCAGTCCGGGACAGGGGGTTAACTATGGCTACACCTTC
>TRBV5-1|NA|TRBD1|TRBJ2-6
CASAGTGGGGANVLTF
TGCGCCAGTGCCGGGACAGGGGGCGGTGGGGCCAACGTCCTGACTTTC
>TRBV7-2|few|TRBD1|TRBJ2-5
CASKGQPPETQYF
TGTGCCAGCAAGGGACAGCCTCCGGAGACCCAGTACTTC
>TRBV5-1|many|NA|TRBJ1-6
CASSDGGRNSPLHF
TGCGCCAGCAGCGACGGGGGCCGGAATTCACCCCTCCACTTT
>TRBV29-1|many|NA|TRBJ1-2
CSVATSQWGASYGYTF
TGCAGCGTTGCTACATCGCAATGGGGGGCCTCCTATGGCTACACCTTC
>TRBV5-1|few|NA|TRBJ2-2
CASSFRGADTGELFF
TGCGCCAGCAGCTTCAGAGGGGCCGACACCGGGGAGCTGTTTTTT
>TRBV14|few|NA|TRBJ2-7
CASSQRTHYEQYF
TGTGCCAGCAGCCAACGGACACACTACGAGCAGTACTTC
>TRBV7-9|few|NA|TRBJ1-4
CASSRGQANEKLFF
TGTGCCAGCAGCCGAGGACAAGCTAATGAAAAACTGTTTTTT
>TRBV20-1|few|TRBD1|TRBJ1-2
CSARDLGDRGYTF
TGCAGTGCTAGAGATCTTGGGGACAGAGGCTACACCTTC
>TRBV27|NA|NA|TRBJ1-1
CASRIRPGDTEAFF
TGTGCCAGCAGGATCAGGCCCGGGGACACTGAAGCTTTCTTT
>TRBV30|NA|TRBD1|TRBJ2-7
CAWKGAGVYEQYF
TGTGCCTGGAAGGGGGCCGGGGTCTACGAGCAGTACTTC
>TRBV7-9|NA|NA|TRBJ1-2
CASSSRDGYTF
TGTGCCAGCAGCTCTAGGGACGGCTACACCTTC
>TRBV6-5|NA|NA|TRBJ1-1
CASSYFGVTEAFF
TGTGCCAGCAGTTACTTCGGGGTCACTGAAGCTTTCTTT
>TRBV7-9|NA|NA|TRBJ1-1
CASSPGAGSRAFF
TGTGCCAGCAGCCCGGGGGCGGGGAGCCGAGCTTTCTTT
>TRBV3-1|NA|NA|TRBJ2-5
CASSYRVEETQYF
TGTGCCAGCAGCTACAGGGTGGAAGAGACCCAGTACTTC
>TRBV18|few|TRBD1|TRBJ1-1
CASSSSMGQENTEAFF
TGTGCCAGCTCGTCCAGCATGGGACAGGAGAACACTGAAGCTTTCTTT
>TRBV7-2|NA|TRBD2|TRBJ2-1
CASSLGDSGADEQFF
TGTGCCAGCAGCTTAGGGGATAGCGGGGCTGATGAGCAGTTCTTC
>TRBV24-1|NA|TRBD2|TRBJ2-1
CATSGTSGGSYNEQFF
TGTGCCACCAGTGGGACTAGCGGGGGGTCCTACAATGAGCAGTTCTTC
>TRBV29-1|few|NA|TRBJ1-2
CSVDAGKVYTF
TGCAGCGTTGATGCAGGGAAAGTCTACACCTTC
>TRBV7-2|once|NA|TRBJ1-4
CASSLTEGEKLFF
TGTGCCAGCAGCCTGACAGAAGGTGAAAAACTGTTTTTT
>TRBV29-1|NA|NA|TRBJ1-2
CSVWAGDGYTF
TGCAGCGTTTGGGCAGGGGACGGCTACACCTTC
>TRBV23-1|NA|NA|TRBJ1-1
CASSHQNRDSGRTEAFF
TGCGCCAGCAGTCACCAGAACCGGGACTCGGGTCGGACTGAAGCTTTCTTT
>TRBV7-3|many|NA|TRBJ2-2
CASSLQETGELFF
TGTGCCAGCAGCCTGCAGGAGACCGGGGAGCTGTTTTTT
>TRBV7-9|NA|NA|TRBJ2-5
CASEGPGLETQYF
TGTGCCAGCGAGGGACCGGGACTTGAGACCCAGTACTTC
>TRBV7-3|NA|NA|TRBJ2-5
CASSFLPATQETQYF
TGTGCCAGCAGCTTCTTGCCGGCTACCCAAGAGACCCAGTACTTC
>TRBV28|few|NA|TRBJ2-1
CASSKGITYNEQFF
TGTGCCAGTTCGAAGGGGATCACCTACAATGAGCAGTTCTTC
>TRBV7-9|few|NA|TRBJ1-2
CASSPRALNYGYTF
TGTGCCAGCAGCCCCCGGGCCCTTAACTATGGCTACACCTTC
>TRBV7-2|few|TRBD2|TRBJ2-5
CASSLFQTSGRKTQYF
TGTGCCAGCAGCTTATTCCAGACTAGCGGGCGAAAGACCCAGTACTTC
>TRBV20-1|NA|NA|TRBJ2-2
CSANIRQSGELFF
TGCAGTGCTAACATCCGACAGTCGGGGGAGCTGTTTTTT